Shown below are 25 T cell receptor beta chains from a single sample sequenced in a study of cytomegalovirus exposure and HLA in healthy donors. PCR involved 60 Vbeta and 13 Jbeta primers. Generated by immunoSEQ multiplex PCR, the TCRdb table keeps only in-frame clones and is missing some. Here the sample table reports 130,000 or so clones. Input material: PBMCs. Receptors were obtained from a woman aged 18-29 years in good health and CMV-seronegative.

V gene TRBV7-9 combines with J gene TRBJ2-7; 14 bases fit TRBD2. CDR1 and CDR2 from the germline V gene are SEHNR and FQNEAQ (reference sequence). V dropped 5 bases and J dropped 4; count of bases not matched to a gene: 7. The CDR3 is 16 residues long. The CDR3 spells CASSEGLAGDLYEQYF. As DNA, the CDR3 is TGTGCCAGCAGCGAGGGACTAGCGGGAGATTTATACGAGCAGTACTTC.

The rearrangement joins TRBV15 to TRBJ2-7; D not certain. The germline gives CDR1 LNHNV, CDR2 YYDKDF (reference sequence). The CDR3 totals 13 residues. Trimming removed 0 bases at V and 7 bases at J, with 10 bases between. CDR3 sequence (DNA): TGTGCCACCAGCAGAGATCTCGTCCGGGAGCAGTACTTC. As protein: CATSRDLVREQYF. Drawing the rest from reference TRBV15 and TRBJ2-7, the complete variable domain is DAMVIQNPRYQVTQFGKPVTLSCSQTLNHNVMYWYQQKSSQAPKLLFHYYDKDFNNEADTPDNFQSRRPNTSFCFLDIRSPGLGDTAMYLCATSRDLVREQYFGPGTRLTVT.

The chain has TRBV28 and TRBJ1-1; TRBD1 aligns across 12 bases. Germline V lookup: CDR1 MDHEN, CDR2 SYDVKM. V trimming: 8 bases; J trimming: 11 bases; junction bases outside the gene matches: 15. CDR3 size: 15 residues. This chain's CDR3 is CASDWGDRGRGGAFF. The CDR3 DNA follows: TGTGCCAGCGATTGGGGGGACAGGGGGCGCGGGGGGGCTTTCTTT.

The genes are TRBV25-1 and TRBJ2-5; 7 bases are shared with TRBD1. V shed 5 bases and J 5 bases; nucleotides not matched to a gene: 11. In germline, CDR1 is MGHDK, CDR2 SYGVNS. The CDR3 loop spans 15 amino acids. The CDR3 here is CASSTRQGNKETQYF. The CDR3 region has the DNA TGTGCCAGCAGTACCCGACAGGGAAATAAGGAGACCCAGTACTTC.

V and J are TRBV2 and TRBJ2-2; 7 nucleotides match TRBD2. There are 13 residues in the CDR3. The J segment lost 5 bases and the V segment lost 4 bases, leaving 1 base of the junction unmatched. Germline lookup yields CDR1 SNHLY and CDR2 FYNNEI. The CDR3 nucleotides are TGTGCCAGCAGTGGGCGGGAGACCGGGGAGCTGTTTTTT. Protein product: CASSGRETGELFF.

The rearrangement links TRBV28 to TRBJ1-5; D remains unclear. CDR1 MDHEN and CDR2 SYDVKM come from the germline V gene. This CDR3 comprises 15 residues. The V gene lost 2 bases and the J gene lost 0 bases, with 8 bases spanning the gap. CDR3 loop: CASSLRGISNQPQHF. The CDR3 DNA reads as TGTGCCAGCAGTTTACGAGGAATTAGCAATCAGCCCCAGCATTTT.

About this clone itself: Other nucleotide sequences from this sample produce the same CDR3. The V gene is TRBV4-3, the J gene TRBJ2-3; TRBD2 aligns across 7 bases. CDR3 length: 15 residues. Germline V CDR1 and CDR2: LGHNA, YSLEER. V trimming: 1 base; J trimming: 1 base; junction bases outside the gene matches: 2. The CDR3 loop reads CASSQGLAGTDTQYF. The CDR3 region has the DNA TGCGCCAGCAGCCAAGGACTAGCTGGCACAGATACGCAGTATTTT.

The chain has TRBV6-6 and TRBJ2-7, with 9 bases lining up with TRBD1. V shed 5 bases, J shed 2 bases, and the junction held 7 bases outside the gene matches. There are 15 residues in the CDR3. Germline-derived CDR1 and CDR2 are MNHNY and SVGAGI (reference sequence). CDR3 DNA sequence: TGTGCCAGCAGTCGGGACAGGGACAAAACCTACGAGCAGTACGTC. Residues: CASSRDRDKTYEQYV.

DNA for the CDR3: TGCGCCAGCAGCTTGGGTTATGGGGCCAGGTTCGGAAACACCATATATTTT. Translated, it gives CASSLGYGARFGNTIYF. The V gene is TRBV5-1, the J gene TRBJ1-3, with TRBD1 as a possible D gene (5 bases). Germline V gene sequence: CDR1 SGHRS, CDR2 YFSETQ. The CDR3 length is 17 residues. Trimming took 0 bases from V and 4 from J, leaving 17 bases between them.

The J gene is TRBJ2-7, the V gene TRBV11-2; 11 nucleotides align to TRBD2. Germline V gene lookup returns CDR1 SGHAT and CDR2 FQNNGV. The CDR3 covers 19 residues. V was pared by 1 base and J by 7 bases, with 18 bases of the junction left unmatched. The CDR3 region is CASSLGRGRGVAGGWEQYF. DNA of the CDR3: TGTGCCAGCAGCTTAGGGCGTGGACGTGGCGTAGCGGGAGGGTGGGAGCAGTACTTC.

The chain links TRBV15 to TRBJ2-3, with D possibly matching TRBD1 (5 bases). The ends were cut back, 0 bases at V and 2 bases at J, with 6 bases in the middle. CDR3 length: 14 amino acids. Germline V CDR1 and CDR2: LNHNV, YYDKDF (reference sequence). This chain's CDR3 is CATSRDRATDTQYF. The CDR3 DNA follows: TGTGCCACCAGCAGAGACAGGGCCACAGATACGCAGTATTTT. The variable domain in full, with the rest retrieved from reference TRBV15 and TRBJ2-3, is DAMVIQNPRYQVTQFGKPVTLSCSQTLNHNVMYWYQQKSSQAPKLLFHYYDKDFNNEADTPDNFQSRRPNTSFCFLDIRSPGLGDTAMYLCATSRDRATDTQYFGPGTRLTVL.

The chain employs TRBV7-2 and TRBJ1-1, with D maybe TRBD1 (5 bases). This CDR3 contains 15 residues. Germline lookup yields CDR1 SGHTA and CDR2 FQGNSA. Trimming removed 2 bases at V and 1 base at J, with 11 bases between. DNA for the CDR3: TGTGCCAGCAGCTTAACGCCCGGGGGGAACACTGAAGCTTTCTTT. This gives the protein CASSLTPGGNTEAFF.

V gene TRBV7-2 combines with J gene TRBJ2-1; the match to TRBD2 covers 9 bases. V lost 5 bases to trimming and J lost 4 bases; unmatched junction nucleotides: 12. Per the germline V gene, CDR1 is SGHTA and CDR2 is FQGNSA. This CDR3 contains 17 residues. The CDR3 sequence is CASSRGRGREGYNEQFF. The CDR3 DNA reads TGTGCCAGCAGCCGGGGCAGAGGGCGGGAGGGGTACAATGAGCAGTTCTTC.

This chain uses TRBV6-5 with TRBJ1-1; 10 nucleotides align to TRBD1. Germline CDR1 is MNHEY and CDR2 is SVGAGI. Trimming at V came to 6 bases and at J to 3 bases, leaving 4 bases not matched to a gene. CDR3 length equals 14 residues. The CDR3 coding sequence is TGTGCCAGCAGCCGGGGACAGGGGTACACTGAAGCTTTCTTT. Translation gives CASSRGQGYTEAFF.

This chain joins TRBV2 and TRBJ1-5; TRBD1 might be the D (6 bases). Per the germline V gene, CDR1 is SNHLY and CDR2 is FYNNEI. The V end was cut by 6 bases, the J end by 0 bases, with 9 bases between. The CDR3 sequence is 14 residues long. CDR3 loop: CASSWGPSNQPQHF. CDR3 nucleotide sequence: TGTGCCAGCAGCTGGGGGCCTAGCAATCAGCCCCAGCATTTT.

This chain uses TRBV5-1 with TRBJ2-3; D unresolved. The CDR3 contains 13 residues. The ends were cut back, 3 bases at V and 1 base at J, with 6 bases in the middle. Looked up from germline, CDR1 is SGHRS and CDR2 is YFSETQ. Here the CDR3 DNA reads TGCGCCAGCAGCTCGGCGGGCACAGATACGCAGTATTTT. Translation: CASSSAGTDTQYF.

V and J are TRBV7-2 and TRBJ2-5; 8 bases fit TRBD2. This CDR3 has 16 residues. Unmatched junction bases numbered 6, after V lost 0 bases and J lost 3 bases. CDR1 and CDR2 (germline): SGHTA, FQGNSA. This CDR3 is CASSLAWLAGKETQYF. The CDR3 nucleotides read TGTGCCAGCAGCTTAGCCTGGTTAGCGGGAAAAGAGACCCAGTACTTC.

The chain couples TRBV5-4 to TRBJ2-7; the match to TRBD1 covers 7 bases. Trimming at V came to 4 bases and at J to 7 bases, leaving 5 bases not matched to a gene. The V gene's germline CDR1 is SGHNT and CDR2 YYREEE (reference sequence). The CDR3 length is 12 residues. The CDR3 is CASSPATGEQYF. The DNA of the CDR3 is TGTGCCAGCAGCCCTGCGACAGGGGAGCAGTACTTC.

V is TRBV7-2 and J is TRBJ1-1; no firm D call. Germline CDR1 reads SGHTA; CDR2 reads FQGNSA. V lost 4 bases, J lost 7 bases, and 13 bases lay in between. The CDR3 runs to 13 residues. The CDR3 nucleotides read TGTGCCAGCAGCTATAGTATCCGAGTTGAAGCTTTCTTT. This encodes CASSYSIRVEAFF.

The rearrangement joins TRBV15 to TRBJ2-7; D possibly corresponds to TRBD2 (5 bases). Trimming shortened V by 0 bases and J by 4 bases, and 10 bases separated the two germline ends. Germline loops: CDR1 LNHNV, CDR2 YYDKDF (reference sequence). This CDR3 is built from 14 residues. CDR3 DNA sequence: TGTGCCACCAGCAGAGATCGGGGAGTTTACGAGCAGTACTTC. Translating gives CATSRDRGVYEQYF.

The chain couples TRBV10-3 to TRBJ1-2, with 7 bases matching TRBD1. V gave up 8 bases and J gave up 6 bases; unmatched junction bases: 12. Germline-derived CDR1 and CDR2 are ENHRY and SYGVKD. This CDR3 spans 14 amino acids. CDR3 loop: CAIGAWDRPDGYTF. The CDR3 coding sequence is TGTGCCATCGGGGCTTGGGACAGACCCGATGGCTACACCTTC.

V and J are TRBV6-5 and TRBJ2-3, with 14 bases matching TRBD2. The length of the CDR3 is 15 residues. Losses at the gene ends were 5 bases for V and 8 bases for J; bases not matched to a gene: 6. CDR1 and CDR2 from the germline V gene are MNHEY and SVGAGI. This CDR3 is CASSKGLAGEGTQYF. DNA for the CDR3: TGTGCCAGCAGTAAGGGACTAGCGGGAGAAGGTACGCAGTATTTT.

The chain joins TRBV29-1 to TRBJ2-1; TRBD2 matches at 11 bases. The CDR3 spans 13 residues. CDR1 is SQVTM, CDR2 ANQGSEA, per germline. After removal of 4 bases from V and 5 bases from J, the junction contained 1 base not matched to a gene. The CDR3 protein is CSVVGLADNEQFF. CDR3 sequence (DNA): TGCAGCGTTGTGGGACTAGCGGACAATGAGCAGTTCTTC.

The rearrangement joins TRBV4-1 to TRBJ1-1; D not certain. The CDR3 length is 11 residues. Trimming removed 3 bases from V and 3 bases from J, with 2 bases in between. The germline V gene has CDR1 MGHRA and CDR2 YSYEKL. CDR3 nucleotides: TGCGCCAGCAGCCACTACACTGAAGCTTTCTTT. This gives the protein CASSHYTEAFF.

The V call is TRBV12-5, the J call TRBJ2-2, with 8 positions matching TRBD1. V lost 1 base and J lost 7; bases outside the gene matches: 8. The CDR3 loop spans 16 amino acids. Germline-derived CDR1 and CDR2 are LGHNT and FRNRAP. CDR3 amino acids: CASGLGQGAFGGELFF. The CDR3 DNA is TGTGCTAGTGGTTTGGGGCAGGGGGCTTTTGGCGGGGAGCTGTTTTTT.